The 16 T cell receptor beta chains in this list originate from one sample, sequenced in a study of T cell responses to AZD1222 COVID-19 vaccine. Profiling relied on immunoSEQ multiplex PCR, and the TCRdb table lists in-frame clones only, not all of them. The table shows some 130,000 clones, with roughly 93% occurring only once. This material consisted of peripheral blood, taken on day 0 of AZD1222 vaccination. All receptors come from an adult in good health.

The chain joins TRBV28 to TRBJ1-2, with D possibly being TRBD1 (5 bases). V was trimmed by 10 bases and J by 2 bases, leaving 14 bases between them. CDR3 length equals 13 residues. Germline assignment: CDR1 MDHEN and CDR2 SYDVKM. CDR3 DNA sequence: TGTGCCATCCCAGGGACCGCGAACTATGGCTACACCTTC. It encodes CAIPGTANYGYTF.

The genes are TRBV5-1 and TRBJ1-5, with 9 positions matching TRBD1. Germline V gene lookup returns CDR1 SGHRS and CDR2 YFSETQ. The CDR3 is made up of 16 amino acids. V was clipped by 4 bases and J by 6 bases; unmatched bases: 11. Here the CDR3 reads CASSEGQGLGAQPQHF. The CDR3 nucleotides read TGCGCCAGCAGCGAGGGACAGGGATTGGGGGCTCAGCCCCAGCATTTT.

The chain couples TRBV10-3 to TRBJ1-1; possibly TRBD1 for D (5 bases). The length of the CDR3 is 13 residues. The germline CDR1 and CDR2 sequences are ENHRY and SYGVKD. Trimming cost V 8 bases and J 8 bases, with 18 bases left between them. This chain's CDR3 is CAIGRDEGLEAFF. The CDR3 DNA sequence: TGTGCCATCGGGAGGGACGAGGGGCTCGAAGCTTTCTTT.

The V gene is TRBV7-9, the J gene TRBJ1-4, with D unresolved. Germline CDR1 reads SEHNR; CDR2 reads FQNEAQ (reference sequence). The V and J ends lost 5 bases and 2 bases respectively, with 9 bases between them. The CDR3 totals 14 residues. The CDR3 spells CASSGGATNEKLFF. The CDR3 nucleotides are TGTGCCAGCAGCGGCGGAGCCACTAATGAAAAACTGTTTTTT.

Points on this clone: Germline is not matched at one junction end, which may reflect a read error. The rearrangement uses TRBV6-1 and TRBJ2-2; D uncertain. Germline V gives CDR1 MNHNS, CDR2 SASEGT. CDR3 length: 13 amino acids. CDR3 nucleotide sequence: TGTGCCAGCAGGGAAGGGTGGACCGGGGAGCTGTTTTTT. Its protein is CASREGWTGELFF.

V and J are TRBV4-1 and TRBJ1-3, with D unclear. Deletions cut 1 base from V and 0 bases from J, with 7 bases between. The CDR3 is made up of 15 amino acids. Germline V gives CDR1 MGHRA, CDR2 YSYEKL. The CDR3 sequence is CASSQGFSSGNTIYF. The DNA for the CDR3 is TGCGCCAGCAGCCAAGGGTTCAGCTCTGGAAACACCATATATTTT.

The V call is TRBV19, the J call TRBJ1-5; 7 nucleotides align to TRBD1. Germline V CDR1 and CDR2: LNHDA, SQIVND (reference sequence). The CDR3 runs to 15 residues. V gave up 4 bases and J gave up 5 bases; unmatched junction bases: 8. Written as DNA, the CDR3 is TGTGCCAGTAGTACCACAGGGGAGCTCCATCAGCCCCAGCATTTT. Protein product: CASSTTGELHQPQHF.

V gene TRBV7-9 combines with J gene TRBJ1-6, with a possible D match to TRBD1 (6 bases). Trimming pared 2 bases from V and 9 bases from J, leaving 17 bases between. Germline CDR1 and CDR2: SEHNR and FQNEAQ (reference sequence). This CDR3 has 16 amino acids. CDR3 in DNA: TGTGCCAGCAGCTTAAGAAGGGCAGGGGTGGCTTCACCCCTCCACTTT. Translating gives CASSLRRAGVASPLHF. Combining the CDR3 with reference TRBV7-9 and TRBJ1-6 gives the whole variable domain DTGVSQNPRHKITKRGQNVTFRCDPISEHNRLYWYRQTLGQGPEFLTYFQNEAQLEKSRLLSDRFSAERPKGSFSTLEIQRTEQGDSAMYLCASSLRRAGVASPLHFGNGTRLTVT.

This clone turned up a few times. The chain employs TRBV9 and TRBJ1-1; no firm D call. This CDR3 contains 14 residues. Germline V CDR1 and CDR2: SGDLS, YYNGEE. V was trimmed by 4 bases and J by 6 bases, leaving 16 bases between them. CDR3 sequence: CASSLRETGAEAFF. The CDR3 region has the DNA TGTGCCAGCAGCCTCCGTGAGACCGGGGCTGAAGCTTTCTTT. The whole variable domain, filled in from reference TRBV9 and TRBJ1-1, reads DSGVTQTPKHLITATGQRVTLRCSPRSGDLSVYWYQQSLDQGLQFLIQYYNGEERAKGNILERFSAQQFPDLHSELNLSSLELGDSALYFCASSLRETGAEAFFGQGTRLTVV.

This chain links TRBV7-3 with TRBJ2-1; TRBD1 agrees at 7 bases. V lost 5 bases, J lost 6 bases, and 13 bases stayed unmatched. The CDR3 loop spans 16 amino acids. The germline V gene has CDR1 SGHTA and CDR2 FQGTGA. As DNA, the CDR3 is TGTGCCAGCAGCGCATCGGACGCCCCAGGGGGCAATGAGCAGTTCTTC. This translates into CASSASDAPGGNEQFF.

V gene TRBV27 combines with J gene TRBJ1-2; 7 bases are shared with TRBD1. The V gene's germline CDR1 is MNHEY and CDR2 SMNVEV (reference sequence). J was trimmed by 7 bases and V by 4 bases; bases with no gene match: 6. The CDR3 has 13 residues. As DNA, the CDR3 is TGTGCCAGCAGTTCAGGGGGATTAACTGGCTACACCTTC. As protein: CASSSGGLTGYTF.

This sequence joins TRBV11-3 and TRBJ2-1, with TRBD2 matching 11 bases. The CDR3 spans 16 residues. Germline V lookup: CDR1 SGHNT, CDR2 YENEEA. V lost 5 bases, J lost 4 bases, and 7 bases stayed unmatched. The CDR3 sequence is CASSLTSGTPYNEQFF. The CDR3 nucleotides read TGTGCCAGCAGCCTGACTAGCGGGACGCCTTACAATGAGCAGTTCTTC.

This chain uses TRBV18 with TRBJ2-7; no clear D gene. Germline V gene data show CDR1 as KGHSH and CDR2 as LQKENI. V was shortened by 0 bases and J by 6 bases, with 12 bases between the two germline ends. The CDR3 is 14 amino acids. CDR3 sequence: CASSPPRATLEQYF. In nucleotides, the CDR3 is TGTGCCAGCTCACCACCTCGGGCCACACTCGAGCAGTACTTC. Complete variable domain (other parts from reference TRBV18 and TRBJ2-7): NAGVMQNPRHLVRRRGQEARLRCSPMKGHSHVYWYRQLPEEGLKFMVYLQKENIIDESGMPKERFSAEFPKEGPSILRIQQVVRGDSAAYFCASSPPRATLEQYFGPGTRLTVT.

This chain joins TRBV5-4 and TRBJ1-2, with D possibly matching TRBD1 (5 bases). The CDR3 totals 15 residues. CDR1 SGHNT and CDR2 YYREEE come from the germline V gene (reference sequence). Trimming pared 0 bases from V and 0 bases from J, leaving 9 bases between. The CDR3 protein is CASSLAIRANYGYTF. The CDR3 DNA follows: TGTGCCAGCAGCTTGGCCATCAGGGCTAACTATGGCTACACCTTC.

The rearrangement joins TRBV11-2 to TRBJ2-5; 8 bases match TRBD1. This CDR3 is built from 15 residues. The germline gives CDR1 SGHAT, CDR2 FQNNGV. The ends lost 5 bases at V and 4 bases at J; junction bases unmatched: 9. The CDR3 nucleotides are TGTGCCAGCAGCCCAGGGGGCGCAGGGGGAGAGACCCAGTACTTC. It codes for CASSPGGAGGETQYF.

The chain carries TRBV28 and TRBJ2-1; 9 bases are a match to TRBD1. The CDR3 spans 17 residues. Trimming at V came to 6 bases and at J to 4 bases, leaving 13 bases not matched to a gene. Per germline, CDR1 MDHEN and CDR2 SYDVKM. The CDR3 region has the DNA TGTGCCAGCAGCATACCGGGACAGGGAATCCTTTACAATGAGCAGTTCTTC. Translating it yields CASSIPGQGILYNEQFF.